This TCR beta chain is drawn from a study of blood T cell repertoires in COVID-19. Study overall: Sites across the United States, Italy and Spain contributed samples from acute and convalescent COVID-19. Sample material is recorded as cDNA or gDNA derived from T cells, B-cell-depleted T cells, or PBMCs.

Authors' methods: Counts of nucleated cells, estimated from reference gene primer amplification, were obtained. Assay used: immunoSEQ multiplex PCR; TCRdb lists only in-frame clones, some missing. V and J calls and clone size are copied from that table; D and trimming were computed from the DNA. This repertoire shows roughly 180,000 clones, about 88% found once; its top ten account for 2.9%. This CDR3 region has 15 residues. Germline V gene lookup returns CDR1 SGHVS and CDR2 FQNEAQ. Trimming shortened V by 3 bases and J by 2 bases, and 14 bases separated the two germline ends. Sequencing input: peripheral blood. This sequence joins TRBV7-8 and TRBJ2-7; weak D call: TRBD1 (6 bases). The clonotype comes from a woman aged 30 to 39 with active or convalescent COVID-19. The CDR3, as DNA: TGTGCCAGCAGCTTGGCAGGGGATCTCGCCTACGAGCAGTACTTC. This codes for CASSLAGDLAYEQYF.